Following are 20 T cell receptor beta chains from one sample sequenced in a study of shared clonotypes between healthy human individuals. Profiling relied on immunoSEQ multiplex PCR, and the TCRdb table lists in-frame clones only, not all of them. This table has approximately 980,000 clones, less than 85% appearing once. Sequenced input: memory CD4+ T cells sorted from blood. The sample's subset: CD45RA-negative fraction. These receptor sequences come from a man younger than 30 in good health.

This rearrangement joins TRBV5-4 to TRBJ1-3, with D perhaps TRBD1 (5 bases). V was shortened by 0 bases and J by 9 bases, with 16 bases between the two germline ends. Germline V lookup: CDR1 SGHNT, CDR2 YYREEE (reference sequence). This CDR3 spans 15 amino acids. The DNA of the CDR3 is TGTGCCAGCAGCTTGGGAGCAGGGAGAGGGCGCACCATATATTTT. Translated, it gives CASSLGAGRGRTIYF. Filled out from reference TRBV5-4 and TRBJ1-3, the complete variable domain reads ETGVTQSPTHLIKTRGQQVTLRCSSQSGHNTVSWYQQALGQGPQFIFQYYREEENGRGNFPPRFSGLQFPNYSSELNVNALELDDSALYLCASSLGAGRGRTIYFGEGSWLTVV.

The V and J genes are TRBV30 and TRBJ2-7; D uncertain. The germline V gene has CDR1 GTSNPN and CDR2 SVGIG (reference sequence). This CDR3 has 11 amino acids. V lost 3 bases, J lost 9 bases, and 12 bases lay in between. CDR3 region: CAWRSGSRQYF. For the CDR3, the DNA is TGTGCCTGGAGGTCGGGTTCGAGGCAGTACTTC. Complete variable domain (other parts from reference TRBV30 and TRBJ2-7): SQTIHQWPATLVQPVGSPLSLECTVEGTSNPNLYWYRQAAGRGLQLLFYSVGIGQISSEVPQNLSASRPQDRQFILSSKKLLLSDSGFYLCAWRSGSRQYFGPGTRLTVT.

V is TRBV4-1 and J is TRBJ1-4, with a possible D match to TRBD1 (5 bases). V gave up 5 bases and J gave up 8 bases, with 21 bases separating them. Germline V gene lookup returns CDR1 MGHRA and CDR2 YSYEKL. The CDR3 runs to 16 residues. The CDR3 DNA follows: TGCGCCAGCAGCGAGGGAGGGACCCGACTGGGGGAAAAACTGTTTTTT. Protein product: CASSEGGTRLGEKLFF.

This clone has only a few counts. The chain carries TRBV25-1 and TRBJ2-3; 9 bases line up with TRBD2. Unmatched junction bases numbered 8, after V lost 2 bases and J lost 5 bases. The length of the CDR3 is 16 residues. The V gene's germline CDR1 is MGHDK and CDR2 SYGVNS. The chain's CDR3 is CASSEIGGGVEDTQYF. CDR3 DNA sequence: TGTGCCAGCAGTGAAATTGGCGGGGGGGTAGAAGATACGCAGTATTTT.

This clone is a singleton in its sample. This rearrangement joins TRBV10-3 to TRBJ2-5; possibly TRBD2 for D (6 bases). V lost 6 bases, J lost 4 bases, and 18 bases lay in between. The CDR3 has 15 residues. The V gene's germline CDR1 is ENHRY and CDR2 SYGVKD. The CDR3 nucleotides read TGTGCCATCAGCCAAAGTGGAGGGTTGGGAGAGACCCAGTACTTC. Encoded protein: CAISQSGGLGETQYF.

The sample holds a few counts of this clone. The chain is built from TRBV6-1 and TRBJ2-7, with TRBD2 matching over 16 bases. The CDR3 runs 14 residues. Trimming at V came to 10 bases and at J to 4 bases, leaving 4 bases not matched to a gene. Germline lookup yields CDR1 MNHNS and CDR2 SASEGT. The CDR3 here is CATGTSGGAYEQYF. The CDR3 DNA sequence: TGTGCCACCGGGACTAGCGGGGGGGCTTACGAGCAGTACTTC.

V is TRBV18 and J is TRBJ2-3; D is unresolved. Germline CDR1 KGHSH, CDR2 LQKENI. The CDR3 has 17 residues. V lost 3 bases to trimming and J lost 0 bases, with 16 bases between them. CDR3 nucleotide sequence: TGTGCCAGCTCACCGGAAACGGGTTGGCAGAGCACAGATACGCAGTATTTT. Residues: CASSPETGWQSTDTQYF.

The genes are TRBV2 and TRBJ1-2; D uncertain. Looked up from germline, CDR1 is SNHLY and CDR2 is FYNNEI. The CDR3 loop spans 14 amino acids. V was trimmed by 2 bases and J by 2 bases, leaving 9 bases between them. Here the CDR3 reads CASSERSRNYGYTF. CDR3 in DNA: TGTGCCAGCAGTGAACGGTCAAGGAACTATGGCTACACCTTC.

The chain links TRBV30 to TRBJ1-5, with 7 bases identical to TRBD1. J was trimmed by 5 bases and V by 1 base; bases with no gene match: 8. CDR3 length equals 15 residues. Germline CDR1 and CDR2: GTSNPN and SVGIG (reference sequence). CDR3 DNA: TGTGCCTGGAGTGCCAACGCGGGACAGCATCAGCCCCAGCATTTT. This translates into CAWSANAGQHQPQHF. The full variable domain, its missing parts supplied by reference TRBV30 and TRBJ1-5, is SQTIHQWPATLVQPVGSPLSLECTVEGTSNPNLYWYRQAAGRGLQLLFYSVGIGQISSEVPQNLSASRPQDRQFILSSKKLLLSDSGFYLCAWSANAGQHQPQHFGDGTRLSIL.

The chain joins TRBV6-6 to TRBJ1-6; weak D call: TRBD1 (6 bases). The CDR3 loop spans 16 amino acids. Trimming cost V 2 bases and J 6 bases, with 14 bases left between them. Germline CDR1 MNHNY, CDR2 SVGAGI (reference sequence). CDR3 coding DNA: TGTGCCAGCAGTTACGGGGGCCGGGCATCTAATTCACCCCTCCACTTT. It codes for CASSYGGRASNSPLHF.

With regard to this clone: One end of the junction varies from germline; a read error may be responsible. This chain joins TRBV7-7 and TRBJ2-2; 8 positions agree with TRBD1. CDR1 is SSHAT, CDR2 FNYEAQ, per germline (reference sequence). The CDR3 contains 14 residues. CDR3 DNA sequence: TGTGCTAGCAGCGGACAGGGAGGAACCGGGGAGCTGTTTTTT. Its translation: CASSGQGGTGELFF.

CDR3 DNA sequence: TGTGCCAGCTCATTCAACGGCGAGGAGCAGTACTTC. Protein product: CASSFNGEEQYF. The gene calls are TRBV18 and TRBJ2-7; D remains unclear. V was cut by 5 bases and J by 7 bases, with 12 bases left in between. The CDR3 covers 12 residues. In germline, CDR1 is KGHSH, CDR2 LQKENI.

This clone occurred a few times. The rearrangement uses TRBV5-1 and TRBJ2-3, with 9 bases matching TRBD1. The trim removed 0 bases at V and 3 bases at J, leaving 2 bases unmatched. Germline V gene lookup returns CDR1 SGHRS and CDR2 YFSETQ. There are 15 residues in the CDR3. The CDR3 DNA reads TGCGCCAGCAGCTTGGACAGGGGGCTTACAGATACGCAGTATTTT. Protein sequence: CASSLDRGLTDTQYF. Together with reference TRBV5-1 and TRBJ2-3, the CDR3 gives the full variable domain: KAGVTQTPRYLIKTRGQQVTLSCSPISGHRSVSWYQQTPGQGLQFLFEYFSETQRNKGNFPGRFSGRQFSNSRSEMNVSTLELGDSALYLCASSLDRGLTDTQYFGPGTRLTVL.

V is TRBV11-2 and J is TRBJ2-3, with TRBD2 matching 8 bases. The V segment lost 5 bases and the J segment 2 bases; nucleotides outside the gene matches: 9. Germline CDR1 is SGHAT and CDR2 is FQNNGV. This CDR3 has 16 amino acids. In nucleotides, the CDR3 is TGTGCCAGCAGCCCCGGGCGAGCGGGAGTCACAGATACGCAGTATTTT. Translating it yields CASSPGRAGVTDTQYF.

This clone was detected a few times. The chain joins TRBV15 to TRBJ2-7; 15 bases fit TRBD2. The V segment lost 5 bases and the J segment 6 bases; nucleotides outside the gene matches: 11. Germline lookup yields CDR1 LNHNV and CDR2 YYDKDF (reference sequence). The CDR3 contains 17 residues. CDR3 in amino acids: CATSGGTSGRPMGEQYF. The CDR3 DNA reads as TGTGCCACCAGCGGAGGGACTAGCGGGAGGCCGATGGGCGAGCAGTACTTC.

The chain links TRBV7-2 to TRBJ2-7; D gene ambiguous. Germline V gene data show CDR1 as SGHTA and CDR2 as FQGNSA. The CDR3 has 13 residues. Trimming took off 5 bases at V and 7 bases at J, with 15 bases between the two ends. The CDR3 sequence: CASSPSEVWEQYF. CDR3 DNA: TGTGCCAGCAGCCCCTCCGAGGTCTGGGAGCAGTACTTC.

This rearrangement joins TRBV5-4 to TRBJ2-2, with D unclear. The length of the CDR3 is 13 residues. Germline assignment: CDR1 SGHNT and CDR2 YYREEE (reference sequence). Trimming took 0 bases from V and 6 from J, leaving 6 bases between them. Written as DNA, the CDR3 is TGTGCCAGCAGCTTGGCCCCCCCCGGGGAGCTGTTTTTT. Translation gives CASSLAPPGELFF.

This clone was observed a few times. The identical CDR3 is also encoded by other nucleotide sequences in the sample. The chain uses TRBV4-1 and TRBJ1-1; no clear D gene. The germline V gene has CDR1 MGHRA and CDR2 YSYEKL. The CDR3 is 14 residues long. V was pared by 1 base and J by 2 bases, with 8 bases between. As DNA, the CDR3 is TGCGCCAGCAGCCAAGGGACCTCCAACACTGAAGCTTTCTTT. Translated: CASSQGTSNTEAFF.

CDR3 nucleotides: TGTGCCATCAGAGGAAGGGACAGATTAACAGATACGCAGTATTTT. This encodes CAIRGRDRLTDTQYF. The rearrangement joins TRBV10-3 to TRBJ2-3, with TRBD1 identical over 7 bases. In germline, CDR1 is ENHRY, CDR2 SYGVKD. With 6 bases clipped from V and 3 bases from J, the junction kept 9 bases outside the gene matches. This CDR3 is 15 amino acids long.

The chain's CDR3 is CASSFGLAGGPGTDTQYF. CDR3 bases: TGTGCCAGCTCCTTCGGACTAGCGGGGGGGCCGGGCACAGATACGCAGTATTTT. This chain connects TRBV18 to TRBJ2-3; 15 bases agree with TRBD2. CDR1 is KGHSH and CDR2 is LQKENI in the germline V gene. Germline trimming cut 6 bases from V and 1 base from J; bases unmatched to any gene: 8. The CDR3 runs to 18 residues.